This T cell receptor beta chain was observed in a study of T cell responses to AZD1222 COVID-19 vaccine (dated by TCRdb to about 2021). With regard to the full study: AZD1222 recipients with second doses at about 4 weeks or about 12 weeks were pooled, because spike-specific TCR depth and breadth did not differ between schedules. TCR sequencing covered fewer than 250 trial participants: about 210 given two doses of AZD1222 and approximately 26 given two doses of MenACWY control vaccine. Trial participants were enrolled by age into 18-55, 56-69 and 70-plus year subgroups, with roughly 150, 30 and 60 TCR-sequenced participants respectively. What the research found in general, with its limitations: After two AZD1222 doses, both the breadth and the depth of spike-specific TCRs were significantly higher than at day 0 and than in MenACWY recipients. Because no samples from the day 14 peak response were available, repertoires could be characterized only after the peak T cell response. In the small 56-69-year group, the increase in depth fell short of significance, most likely because of low power. Nearly half of unique spike-specific TCRs reportedly recognized epitopes outside regions mutated in the B.1.351 and B.1.1.7 variants. CD4 TCRs associated with the vaccine covered the entire spike protein, and the dominant responses were in regions 160-218 and 743-854. Participants were mostly white British, with more females than males. The authors suggested clonal diversity may have been underestimated. Only five or six AZD1222 recipients were SARS-CoV-2 seropositive at baseline, limiting conclusions about previously exposed vaccinees.

The sample's time point label, in plain terms: baseline before first vaccination. The vaccinee samples were drawn from two UK trials, COV001 and COV002, one of which was a single-blind randomized controlled phase 2/3 trial testing AZD1222 (ChAdOx1 nCoV-19) in healthy adults. For TCRbeta chain sequencing, PBMC samples from trial participants were taken at day 0 and at day 28 after the second dose. Points on this clone: The target of this receptor is not known. No much larger clonotype is one base removed from it; base qualities were not supplied.

V is pruned by 3 bases and J by 6 bases, leaving 1 base of the junction without a gene match. Including cysteine and phenylalanine, the CDR3 has 13 amino acids. The retained sequence is limited to the CDR3, 39 bases, with the frame set at the first base. CDR1 and CDR2 (SGHRS, YFSETQ) derive from the germline V gene. The CDR3 regions of human TCRbeta chains were analyzed by immunosequencing. In the authors' own workflow: Repertoire TCRs were checked for matches against a reference library of SARS-CoV-2-specific TCRs that had been generated using the MIRA antigen-specificity platform. Breadth was defined as the fraction of unique TCRs that were SARS-CoV-2-associated, and depth was defined as the fraction of total T cells that were SARS-CoV-2-associated. Using the MIRA data, each spike-specific TCR was assigned both to the spike region to which the TCR was reactive and to a CD4 or CD8 class. Log10-transformed breadth and depth values were compared by one-way ANOVA with Sidak's multiple comparisons tests. The table comes from immuneACCESS by way of TCRdb, which keeps in-frame sequences with V and J called. Part of the clones is missing from these tables; in studies checked, under half for an unresolved V gene and the rest for unknown reasons. V and J calls and clone size are given by that table; D and trimming were obtained from the DNA. The sample table contains roughly 100,000 clones; only one count was recorded for over 80% of them. The leading ten clones occupy over 6.5% of the sample.

Sample: peripheral blood, taken on day 0 of AZD1222 vaccination. The source is an adult in good health. Rearrangement joined TRBV5-1 to TRBJ2-2, with TRBD1 matching 8 junction bases. The CDR3 reads CASSWDRPGELFF. The sequence in DNA is TGCGCCAGCAGCTGGGACAGGCCCGGGGAGCTGTTTTTT.